A selection of T cell receptor beta chains follows, all from one sample in a study of T cell responses to AZD1222 COVID-19 vaccine. Here immunoSEQ multiplex PCR was the method, and the copy in TCRdb shows in-frame clones only, minus some. The sample shows about 140,000 clones, 92% of them seen only once. The input for sequencing was peripheral blood, taken 28 days after the second AZD1222 dose. Receptor source: an adult who received the AZD1222 COVID-19 vaccine. CDR3s include the opening cysteine and the closing phenylalanine or tryptophan. A D gene is named only where the DNA matches it firmly. Clone size is not always given. Where it is, it says once, few, many or a class for expanded clones.

D gene,V gene,clone size,J gene,CDR3 protein,CDR3 DNA
NA,TRBV18,NA,TRBJ2-5,CASSPPGETQYF,TGTGCCAGCTCACCACCGGGGGAGACCCAGTACTTC
NA,TRBV19,NA,TRBJ1-2,CASSPDLSGYTF,TGTGCCAGTAGTCCGGACCTATCTGGCTACACCTTC
TRBD2,TRBV7-2,few,TRBJ2-7,CASSSSPGLAREQYF,TGTGCCAGCAGCTCGAGTCCGGGACTAGCGAGGGAGCAGTACTTC
NA,TRBV11-3,NA,TRBJ1-1,CASSLAPNTEAFF,TGTGCCAGCAGCTTAGCCCCGAACACTGAAGCTTTCTTT
NA,TRBV9,NA,TRBJ1-2,CASSVGGVGAYGYTF,TGTGCCAGCAGCGTAGGCGGGGTGGGAGCGTATGGCTACACCTTC
NA,TRBV2,NA,TRBJ1-5,CASSGWGSGNQPQHF,TGTGCCAGCAGTGGGTGGGGGAGTGGCAATCAGCCCCAGCATTTT
NA,TRBV2,NA,TRBJ2-7,CASTEELTYEQYF,TGTGCCAGCACCGAGGAGTTAACCTACGAGCAGTACTTC
NA,TRBV2,NA,TRBJ2-5,CASKERIETQYF,TGTGCCAGCAAGGAGCGGATAGAGACCCAGTACTTC
TRBD1,TRBV29-1,NA,TRBJ1-2,CSVDRAGYGYTF,TGCAGCGTCGACAGGGCTGGCTATGGCTACACCTTC
TRBD1,TRBV6-5,NA,TRBJ1-2,CASSTWDSRGSGYTF,TGTGCCAGCAGTACTTGGGACAGTAGAGGTTCTGGCTACACCTTC
NA,TRBV7-3,NA,TRBJ1-6,CASSLGGFNSPLHF,TGTGCCAGCAGCTTAGGAGGTTTTAATTCACCCCTCCACTTT
NA,TRBV15,NA,TRBJ2-3,CATSRFHRSFSTDTQYF,TGTGCCACCAGCAGGTTCCACAGAAGCTTTAGCACAGATACGCAGTATTTT
TRBD1,TRBV10-3,few,TRBJ1-1,CAARTGTRPEAFF,TGTGCCGCGAGGACAGGGACGCGGCCTGAAGCTTTCTTT
NA,TRBV19,NA,TRBJ2-1,CASYDDRTTNEQFF,TGTGCCAGTTATGACGACAGAACTACCAATGAGCAGTTCTTC
TRBD2,TRBV7-2,NA,TRBJ2-7,CASSFDLHGGEYEQYF,TGTGCCAGCAGCTTCGACCTTCACGGGGGGGAGTACGAGCAGTACTTC
NA,TRBV9,NA,TRBJ1-1,CASSVGKGSTEAFF,TGTGCCAGCAGCGTAGGGAAGGGAAGCACTGAAGCTTTCTTT
NA,TRBV28,NA,TRBJ1-6,CASSLSRTFYNSPLHF,TGTGCCAGCAGTTTATCCCGTACCTTCTATAATTCACCCCTCCACTTT
NA,TRBV2,NA,TRBJ1-1,CASRADRANTEAFF,TGTGCCAGCAGGGCCGACAGAGCAAACACTGAAGCTTTCTTT
TRBD1,TRBV7-2,once,TRBJ2-1,CASSLETGGPREQFF,TGTGCCAGCAGCTTAGAAACAGGGGGACCTCGCGAGCAGTTCTTC
TRBD1,TRBV2,NA,TRBJ1-5,CASSEGQEIQPQHF,TGTGCCAGCAGTGAGGGACAGGAAATTCAGCCCCAGCATTTT
NA,TRBV18,NA,TRBJ2-5,CASSPPNQQQETQYF,TGTGCCAGCTCACCACCGAATCAGCAGCAAGAGACCCAGTACTTC
TRBD1,TRBV12-3/TRBV12-4,NA,TRBJ1-3,CASSGTGENTIYF,TGTGCCAGCAGTGGGACAGGCGAAAACACCATATATTTT
NA,TRBV9,NA,TRBJ1-5,CASSVVPHQPQHF,TGTGCCAGCAGCGTAGTGCCCCATCAGCCCCAGCATTTT
NA,TRBV11-3,NA,TRBJ2-5,CASSLTDQETQYF,TGTGCCAGCAGCCTAACAGACCAAGAGACCCAGTACTTC
NA,TRBV7-2,NA,TRBJ1-2,CASNFGPGEKAGYTF,TGTGCCAGCAACTTTGGACCGGGGGAGAAAGCTGGCTACACCTTC
NA,TRBV4-1,NA,TRBJ1-4,CASSQGVFATNEKLFF,TGCGCCAGCAGCCAAGGAGTCTTTGCAACTAATGAAAAACTGTTTTTT
NA,TRBV5-1,NA,TRBJ1-5,CASSLGGGQPQHF,TGCGCCAGCAGCTTGGGGGGCGGGCAGCCCCAGCATTTT
NA,TRBV5-1,NA,TRBJ1-1,CASRLRPMNTEAFF,TGCGCCAGTCGCTTACGGCCAATGAACACTGAAGCTTTCTTT
NA,TRBV19,NA,TRBJ2-1,CASSRGDNEQFF,TGTGCCAGTAGCCGTGGTGACAATGAGCAGTTCTTC
NA,TRBV5-1,NA,TRBJ1-5,CASSQRGGRQPQHF,TGCGCCAGCAGCCAAAGGGGGGGGCGGCAGCCCCAGCATTTT
TRBD1,TRBV27,NA,TRBJ1-6,CASSLYQTGGYNSPLHF,TGTGCCAGCAGTTTATATCAGACAGGGGGATATAATTCACCCCTCCACTTT
TRBD2,TRBV2,NA,TRBJ2-7,CASSEAGRVDEQYF,TGTGCCAGCAGTGAAGCGGGGAGGGTTGACGAGCAGTACTTC
TRBD1,TRBV15,NA,TRBJ1-3,CATSRGGQVPGNTIYF,TGTGCCACCAGCAGAGGCGGACAGGTACCTGGAAACACCATATATTTT
NA,TRBV4-1,NA,TRBJ1-5,CASSQESSRQPQHF,TGCGCCAGCAGCCAAGAGAGTTCTAGACAGCCCCAGCATTTT
NA,TRBV11-2,NA,TRBJ2-5,CASSLGRRGGETQYF,TGTGCCAGCAGCTTAGGGCGGCGAGGGGGTGAGACCCAGTACTTC
TRBD2,TRBV14,NA,TRBJ2-1,CASSQVGGAVMFGEQFF,TGTGCCAGCAGCCAGGTCGGGGGGGCGGTCATGTTTGGTGAGCAGTTCTTC
NA,TRBV18,NA,TRBJ1-6,CASSPGQDNSPLHF,TGTGCCAGCTCGCCGGGACAAGATAATTCACCCCTCCACTTT